This TCR beta chain stems from a study of T cell responses to AZD1222 COVID-19 vaccine. About the study: The analysis combined second doses at about 4 or about 12 weeks.

Produced via immunoSEQ multiplex PCR; TCRdb's table is partial and in-frame only. The profile shows 100,000 or so clones, around nine tenths of them singletons. General study results and limits: Baseline serostatus was positive in only six AZD1222 recipients. Unmutated regions of variants are reportedly targeted by nearly half of spike-specific TCRs. The span of vaccine-associated CD4 TCRs extended across spike, with dominance at 160-218 and 743-854.

V gave up 5 bases and J gave up 4 bases; unmatched junction bases: 10. The germline V gene encodes CDR1 SGHAT and CDR2 FQNNGV. The CDR3 has 18 residues. Concerning this clone itself: Antigen specificity is unknown.

Sequences were derived from peripheral blood, sampled on day 0 of AZD1222 vaccination. The sequence derives from an adult in good health. The chain couples TRBV11-2 to TRBJ2-3, with 15 bases that match TRBD2. CDR3 nucleotide sequence: TGTGCCAGCAGCCCCGGGACTAGCGGGGGGACCCGATCAGATACGCAGTATTTT. Translated, it gives CASSPGTSGGTRSDTQYF.